The clone carrying this T cell receptor beta chain occurred a few times. Antigen specificity is unknown. TCRdb used MiXCR to reprocess the RACE reads, holding one entry per CDR3 protein. The repertoire holds 150,000 to 200,000 distinct CDR3 sequences, with approximately 15% as singletons. This entry belongs to a study of human T cells and chemical hapten exposure. Study conclusions and caveats: The number of TCRs above 1 in 1000 frequency did not change after DPC sensitization.

Regarding time point: patch test 1, 2 weeks after DPC sensitization. The treatment is: therapeutic diphenylcyclopropenone sensitization with weekly scalp DPC. Drawing of blood took place ahead of applying each patch test. The V and J ends lost 4 bases and 3 bases respectively, with 10 bases between them. The CDR3 runs to 13 residues. The V gene's germline CDR1 is MNHEY and CDR2 SVGEGT. The clonotype was recovered from a woman aged 25 to 39 with alopecia areata. Some clones in this sample may be carry-over from other donors' samples. The genes are TRBV6-2 or TRBV6-3 and TRBJ2-7; D gene ambiguous. The source material was whole blood, sampled in connection with sensitization to the hapten diphenylcyclopropenone (DPC). The CDR3 sequence: CASSSGESYEQYF. For the CDR3, the DNA is TGTGCCAGCAGTTCCGGAGAAAGCTACGAGCAGTACTTC.